This T cell receptor beta chain was captured by sequencing in a study of CD8+CD57+ T cells in acquired aplastic anemia. Whole-study context: Isolated CD4+ and CD8+ cells, once sorted, yielded DNA averaging roughly 3 ug.

Points on this clonotype: Its cognate antigen is unknown.

The germline CDR1 and CDR2 sequences are SGHAT and FQNNGV. The germline V and J ends were trimmed by 6 bases and 11 bases, with 13 bases remaining between them. There are 11 residues in the CDR3. Study-wide points: No significant difference in CD8+ Simpson's diversity was found between patients and controls.

The template for TCR beta VDJ and CDR3 sequence profiling was genomic DNA. Via MiXCR, TCRdb re-called the reads, giving one row per CDR3 protein. The repertoire holds fewer than 300,000 distinct CDR3 sequences, with approximately 86% as singletons. Patients included in sequencing had previously demonstrated CD8+CD57+ cell expansion by flow cytometry. Blood sampling was performed on the patients, and none of them had received therapy by then. This chain uses TRBV11-2 with TRBJ1-1; a weak D match, TRBD1 (5 bases). Sequencing was performed on sorted CD4+, CD8+, or CD8+CD57+ T cells (not recorded which) from PBMCs. The receptor was derived from a human donor with aplastic anemia. This chain's CDR3 is CASRGAGRAFF. CDR3 DNA sequence: TGTGCCAGCAGAGGGGCAGGACGCGCTTTCTTT.